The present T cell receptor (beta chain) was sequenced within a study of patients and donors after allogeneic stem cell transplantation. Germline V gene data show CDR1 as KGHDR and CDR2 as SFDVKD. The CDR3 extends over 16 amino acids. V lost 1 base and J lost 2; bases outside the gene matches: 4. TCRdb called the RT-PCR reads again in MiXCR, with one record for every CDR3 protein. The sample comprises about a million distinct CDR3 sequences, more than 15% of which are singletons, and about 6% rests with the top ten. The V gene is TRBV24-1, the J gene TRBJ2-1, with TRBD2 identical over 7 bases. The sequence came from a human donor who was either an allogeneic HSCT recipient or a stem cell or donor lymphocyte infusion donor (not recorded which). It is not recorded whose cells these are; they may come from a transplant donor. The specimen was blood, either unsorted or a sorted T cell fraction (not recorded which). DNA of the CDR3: TGTGCCACCAGTGATTTCCCGGGAGGTGCCTACAATGAGCAGTTCTTC. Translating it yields CATSDFPGGAYNEQFF.